This T cell receptor beta chain appears in the sequencing data of a study of blood T cell repertoires in COVID-19. A single count supports this clone. A junction end diverges from the germline sequence, so it may reflect a read error. CDR1 SGHRS and CDR2 YFSETQ come from the germline V gene. The CDR3 has 11 residues. Authors' analysis steps: Estimates of nucleated cell counts were drawn from the amplification of reference gene primers. The repertoire was sequenced with immunoSEQ multiplex PCR; TCRdb's copy has only in-frame clones and lacks some. Clone size and V and J calls were adopted from that table, with D and trimming inferred from the DNA. Of over 100,000 clones in the sample, about 85% were seen once.

V and J are TRBV5-1 and TRBJ2-3; D may be TRBD1 (6 bases). Sample: peripheral blood. The TCR comes from a man aged 50-60 years with active COVID-19. The CDR3 bases are TGCGCCAGCGGGGGACAAGATGCGCAGTATTTT. Translation: CASGGQDAQYF.